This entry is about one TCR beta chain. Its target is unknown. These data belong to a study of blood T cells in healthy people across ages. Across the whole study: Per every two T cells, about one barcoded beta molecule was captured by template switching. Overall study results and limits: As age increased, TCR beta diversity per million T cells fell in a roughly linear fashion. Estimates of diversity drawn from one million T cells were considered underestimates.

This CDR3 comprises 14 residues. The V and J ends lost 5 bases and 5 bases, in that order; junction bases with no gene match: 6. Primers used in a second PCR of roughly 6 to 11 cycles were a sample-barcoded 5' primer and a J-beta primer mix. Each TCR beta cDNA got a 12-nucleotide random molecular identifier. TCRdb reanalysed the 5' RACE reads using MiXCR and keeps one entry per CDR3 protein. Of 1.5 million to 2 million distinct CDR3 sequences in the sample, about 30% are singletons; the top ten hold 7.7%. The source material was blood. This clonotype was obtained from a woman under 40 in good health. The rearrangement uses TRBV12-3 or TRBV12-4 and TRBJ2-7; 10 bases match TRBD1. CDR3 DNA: TGTGCCAGCAGTCTGACAGGGGGCTGGAACGAGCAGTACTTC. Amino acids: CASSLTGGWNEQYF.